This TCR beta chain was observed in a study of early T cells in non-severe SARS-CoV-2 infection. TCRdb fed the 5' RACE reads into MiXCR, producing one record per CDR3 protein. The sample holds about 83,000 distinct CDR3 sequences; about 10% are singletons and the top ten take about 8.2%. The specimen was whole blood, collected at baseline. The sequence derives from an adult who was a healthcare worker with PCR-confirmed SARS-CoV-2 infection or an uninfected control (not recorded which).

This CDR3 is CASSLSAGNQETQYF. The DNA of the CDR3 is TGTGCCAGCAGTTTATCCGCGGGAAACCAAGAGACCCAGTACTTC. The chain couples TRBV12-3 or TRBV12-4 to TRBJ2-5, with TRBD2 as a possible D gene (6 bases). This CDR3 comprises 15 residues. Trimming shortened V by 2 bases and J by 0 bases, and 10 bases separated the two germline ends.